This T cell receptor (beta chain) is from a study of PD-1 blockade in classical Hodgkin lymphoma. Germline CDR1 SGDLS, CDR2 YYNGEE. There are 14 residues in the CDR3. V shed 0 bases and J 9 bases; nucleotides not matched to a gene: 5. Measured with immunoSEQ multiplex PCR; TCRdb has only the in-frame clones, and not every one. In the table there are about 97,000 clones, 75% to 90% of which are singletons. Study results and caveats: Although disease activity or prior therapy may be involved, causes of the repertoire differences remain undefined.

Each and every patient relapsed after autologous stem cell transplantation, and patients got differing brentuximab vedotin exposure. About this clone: Its specificity is unknown.

The V gene is TRBV9, the J gene TRBJ2-7; the match to TRBD2 covers 11 bases. The input for sequencing was peripheral blood mononuclear cells (PBMCs), taken at baseline. The sequence was obtained from a human donor with classical Hodgkin lymphoma. The CDR3 nucleotides are TGTGCCAGCAGCGTAGAGACTAGCGGGACCCGGCAGTACTTC. Protein sequence: CASSVETSGTRQYF.